This T cell receptor beta chain was captured in a study of blood T cells in healthy people across ages. Findings of the study overall: Significant beta diversity loss was already apparent by age roughly 44, declining roughly linearly. Compared with aged donors, long-lived donors showed fewer expanded clones, suggesting selection.

The CDR3 length is 15 residues. Germline assignment: CDR1 LNHDA and CDR2 SQIVND (reference sequence). V shed 7 bases and J 0 bases; nucleotides not matched to a gene: 8. With a J-beta primer mix and a sample-barcoded 5' primer, a second PCR ran about 7 to 12 cycles. Each cDNA was tagged by a template-switch adaptor containing 12 random nucleotides. TCRdb reanalysed the 5' RACE reads using MiXCR and keeps one entry per CDR3 protein. Among around 1.5 million distinct CDR3 sequences listed, 34% were seen once. Only a few counts were recorded for this clonotype. Its antigen is undetermined. The chain carries TRBV19 and TRBJ1-1; 7 bases align to TRBD1. The sample taken for sequencing was blood. This clonotype originated in a woman in her thirties in good health. The CDR3 sequence is CASNEGGTVNTEAFF. Here the CDR3 DNA reads TGTGCCAGTAACGAAGGGGGGACAGTGAACACTGAAGCTTTCTTT.